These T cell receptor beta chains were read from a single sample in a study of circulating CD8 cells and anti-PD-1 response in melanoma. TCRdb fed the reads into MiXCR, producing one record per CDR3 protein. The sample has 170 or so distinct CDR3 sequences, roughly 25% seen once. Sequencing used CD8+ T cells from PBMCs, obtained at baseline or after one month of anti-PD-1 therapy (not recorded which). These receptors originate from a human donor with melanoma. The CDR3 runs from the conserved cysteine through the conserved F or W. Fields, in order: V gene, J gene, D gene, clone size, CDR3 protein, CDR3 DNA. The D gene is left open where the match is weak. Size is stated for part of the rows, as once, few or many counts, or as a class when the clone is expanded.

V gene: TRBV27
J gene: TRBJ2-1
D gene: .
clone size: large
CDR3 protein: CASSFGGSYNEQFF
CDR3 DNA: TGTGCCAGCAGTTTCGGAGGCTCCTACAATGAGCAGTTCTTC

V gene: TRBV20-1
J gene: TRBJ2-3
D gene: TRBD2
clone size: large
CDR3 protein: CSARPPGLAGGTTSTDTQYF
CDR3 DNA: TGCAGTGCTAGACCCCCTGGACTAGCGGGAGGTACCACTAGCACAGATACGCAGTATTTT

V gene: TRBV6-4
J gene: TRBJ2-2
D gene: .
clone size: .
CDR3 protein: CASRDGTNTGELFF
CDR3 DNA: TGTGCCAGCAGAGACGGGACAAACACCGGGGAGCTGTTTTTC

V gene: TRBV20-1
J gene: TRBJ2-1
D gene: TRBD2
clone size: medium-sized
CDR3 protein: CSARNSGREYNEQFF
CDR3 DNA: TGCAGTGCTAGAAATAGCGGGAGGGAATACAATGAGCAGTTCTTC

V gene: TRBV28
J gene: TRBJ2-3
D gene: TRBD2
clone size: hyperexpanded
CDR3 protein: CASSRLALSADTQYF
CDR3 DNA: TGTGCCAGCAGCCGACTAGCGCTTTCAGCAGATACGCAGTATTTT

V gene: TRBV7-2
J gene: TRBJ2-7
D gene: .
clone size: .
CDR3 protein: CASSLDTAYEQYF
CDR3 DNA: TGTGCCAGCAGCCTCGACACAGCCTACGAGCAGTACTTC

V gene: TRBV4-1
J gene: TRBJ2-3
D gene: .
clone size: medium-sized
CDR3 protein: CASSQDRGRGKRDTQYF
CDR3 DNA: TGCGCCAGCAGCCAAGATCGTGGCAGGGGAAAAAGGGATACGCAGTATTTT

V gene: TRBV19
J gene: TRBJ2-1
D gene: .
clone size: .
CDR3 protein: CASSPTGTSYNEQFF
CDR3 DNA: TGTGCCAGTAGTCCTACAGGGACTTCCTACAATGAGCAGTTCTTC

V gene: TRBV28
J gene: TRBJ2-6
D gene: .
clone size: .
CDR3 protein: CASSLPGEANVLTF
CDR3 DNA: TGTGCCAGCAGTTTACCCGGGGAGGCCAACGTCCTGACTTTC

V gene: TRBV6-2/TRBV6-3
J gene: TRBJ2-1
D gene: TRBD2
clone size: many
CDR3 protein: CASSSGSSYNEQFF
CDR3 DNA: TGTGCCAGCAGTAGCGGGAGCTCCTACAATGAGCAGTTCTTC

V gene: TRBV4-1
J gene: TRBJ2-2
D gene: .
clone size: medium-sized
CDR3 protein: CASSTPDRTGELFF
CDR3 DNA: TGCGCCAGCAGCACCCCGGACAGAACCGGGGAGCTGTTTTTT

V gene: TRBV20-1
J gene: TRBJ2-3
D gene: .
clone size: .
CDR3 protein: CSAGGGADTQYF
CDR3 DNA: TGCAGTGCCGGAGGGGGAGCAGATACGCAGTATTTT

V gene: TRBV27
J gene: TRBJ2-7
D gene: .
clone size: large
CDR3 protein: CASSLQGSYEQYF
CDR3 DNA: TGTGCCAGCAGTTTACAGGGTTCCTACGAGCAGTACTTC

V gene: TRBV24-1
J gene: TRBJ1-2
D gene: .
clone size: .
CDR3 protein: CATSGGRADYGYTF
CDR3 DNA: TGTGCCACCAGTGGGGGCAGGGCGGACTATGGCTACACCTTC

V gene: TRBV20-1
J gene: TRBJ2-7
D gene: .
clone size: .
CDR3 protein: CSARGLFGQGGSSYEQYF
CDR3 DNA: TGCAGTGCTAGGGGGCTGTTTGGCCAAGGGGGAAGCTCCTACGAGCAGTACTTC

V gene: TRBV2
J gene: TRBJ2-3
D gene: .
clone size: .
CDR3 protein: CASSGGWGGADTQYF
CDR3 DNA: TGTGCCAGCAGTGGAGGTTGGGGCGGCGCAGATACGCAGTATTTT

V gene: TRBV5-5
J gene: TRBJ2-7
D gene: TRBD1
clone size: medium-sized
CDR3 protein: CASSLEGQGHEQYF
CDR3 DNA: TGTGCCAGCAGCTTGGAAGGACAGGGCCACGAGCAGTACTTC

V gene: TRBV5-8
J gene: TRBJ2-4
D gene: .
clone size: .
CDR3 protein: CASIGTVTPIQYF
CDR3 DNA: TGTGCCAGCATAGGAACCGTGACCCCAATTCAGTACTTC